This record concerns one T cell receptor beta chain sequence. Its antigen is still unknown. These data come from a study of OX40 agonist ivuxolimab in advanced cancers. Study details: Ivuxolimab, an antibody acting as an agonist of OX40 (CD134), was used to treat patients.

Overall study findings and caveats: Partly responding patients at 0.1-3.0 mg/kg showed some of the smallest clonal expansion. On average, CD8+ T cells showed a greater number of expanded clones than CD4+.

Sampling times: baseline, cycle 4 day 1, cycle 7 day 1. Libraries were prepared by immunoSEQ multiplex PCR; TCRdb keeps only in-frame clonotypes and omits some of them. The table has fewer than 45,000 clones, roughly 90% seen once; the top ten hold 0.5% to 0.6%. The V end lost 7 bases, the J end lost 0 bases, and 13 bases lay between the germline ends. The CDR3 runs to 15 residues. The germline V gene encodes CDR1 LGHNT and CDR2 FRNRAP. The sequenced sample was CD4+ or CD8+ T cells sorted from blood, obtained in a trial of the OX40 agonist ivuxolimab. The chain has TRBV12-5 and TRBJ1-5; D is perhaps TRBD1 (5 bases). This clonotype was obtained from an adult with an advanced solid tumor such as melanoma, head and neck, liver or kidney cancer. The CDR3 here is CASDVGGYSNQPQHF. The CDR3 region has the DNA TGTGCTAGTGATGTTGGGGGTTATAGCAATCAGCCCCAGCATTTT.